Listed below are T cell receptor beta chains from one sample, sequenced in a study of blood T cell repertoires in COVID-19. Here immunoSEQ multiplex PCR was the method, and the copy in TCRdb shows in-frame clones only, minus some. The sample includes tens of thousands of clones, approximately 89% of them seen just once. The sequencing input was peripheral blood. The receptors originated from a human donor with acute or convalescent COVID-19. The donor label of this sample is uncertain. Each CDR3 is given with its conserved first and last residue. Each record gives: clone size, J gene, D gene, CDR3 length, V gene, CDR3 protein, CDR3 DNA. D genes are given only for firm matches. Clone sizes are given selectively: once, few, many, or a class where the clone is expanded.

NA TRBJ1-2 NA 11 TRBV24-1 CATSGGVGYTF TGTGCCACCAGTGGCGGGGTTGGCTACACCTTC
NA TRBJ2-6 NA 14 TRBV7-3 CASRSDSGANVLTF TGTGCCAGCAGGTCGGACAGTGGGGCCAACGTCCTGACTTTC
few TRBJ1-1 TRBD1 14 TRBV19 CASNHRGYNTEAFF TGTGCCAGTAACCACAGGGGTTATAACACTGAAGCTTTCTTT
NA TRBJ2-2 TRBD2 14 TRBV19 CASTDGGVAGELFF TGTGCCAGTACTGATGGGGGGGTTGCCGGGGAGCTGTTTTTT
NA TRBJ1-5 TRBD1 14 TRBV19 CASSIGRGQQPQHF TGTGCCAGTAGTATAGGGAGGGGGCAGCAGCCCCAGCATTTT
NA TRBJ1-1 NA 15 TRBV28 CASSLWYNVNTEAFF TGTGCCAGCAGTTTATGGTACAATGTGAACACTGAAGCTTTCTTT
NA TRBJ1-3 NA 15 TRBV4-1 CASSGRGSLGNTIYF TGCGCCAGCAGCGGACGGGGGTCGCTAGGAAACACCATATATTTT
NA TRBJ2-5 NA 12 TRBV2 CASTRTGETQYF TGTGCCAGCACCCGGACGGGGGAGACCCAGTACTTC
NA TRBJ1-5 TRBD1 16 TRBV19 CASSSGDRGFNQPQHF TGTGCCAGTAGTAGTGGGGACAGGGGGTTCAATCAGCCCCAGCATTTT
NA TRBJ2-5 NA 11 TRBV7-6 CASSLSETQYF TGTGCCAGCAGCTTAAGCGAGACCCAGTACTTC
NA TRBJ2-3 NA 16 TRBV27 CASSPSVARSTDTQYF TGTGCCAGCAGCCCCAGCGTAGCGCGGAGCACAGATACGCAGTATTTT
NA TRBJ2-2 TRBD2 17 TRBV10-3 CAISGVSGGLNTGELFF TGTGCCATCAGTGGGGTTAGCGGGGGCCTCAACACCGGGGAGCTGTTTTTT
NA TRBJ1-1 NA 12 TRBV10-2 CASSPGNTEAFF TGCGCCAGCAGTCCGGGGAACACTGAAGCTTTCTTT
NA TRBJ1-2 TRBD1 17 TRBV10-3 CAISELLRDRKNYGYTF TGTGCCATCAGTGAGCTTTTACGGGACAGGAAAAACTATGGCTACACCTTC
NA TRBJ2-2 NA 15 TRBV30 CALTKQGPNTGELFF TGTGCCCTGACTAAACAGGGCCCGAACACCGGGGAGCTGTTTTTT
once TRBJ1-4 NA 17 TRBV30 CAWSSRLLNSKNEKLFF TGTGCCTGGAGCTCACGACTGTTGAATTCTAAGAATGAAAAACTGTTTTTT
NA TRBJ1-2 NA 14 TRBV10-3 CAYRTGGEHYGYTF TGTGCCTACCGGACTGGGGGGGAACATTATGGCTACACCTTC
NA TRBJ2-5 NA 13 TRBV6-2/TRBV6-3 CASSYGLGETQYF TGTGCCAGCAGTTACGGGCTTGGAGAGACCCAGTACTTC